This T cell receptor beta chain derives from a study of CD8+ T cells in alopecia areata. In the study overall: Tofacitinib treatment spanned 6 to 18 months, with 6 months off drug afterward.

After isolation, RNA underwent reverse transcription to generate cDNA as the sequencing template. Generated by immunoSEQ multiplex PCR, the TCRdb table keeps only in-frame clones and is missing some. In the table there are about 120,000 clones, around 63% of which are singletons. Treatment: oral pan-JAK inhibitor, 5-10 mg twice daily. Peripheral blood and lesional scalp punch biopsies came from alopecia areata patients. Regarding the study as a whole: Clarity of TCR sharing across patients fell short of that in mice, possibly HLA-related.

This clone was recorded a few times. Its antigen is still unknown. Germline CDR1 is SGDLS and CDR2 is YYNGEE. This CDR3 has 16 residues. The V segment lost 3 bases and the J segment 5 bases; nucleotides outside the gene matches: 13. The sample here was CD4+ T cells sorted from blood, taken at week 4, from a patient treated with tofacitinib. This sequence joins TRBV9 and TRBJ2-5, with 7 bases identical to TRBD1. This sequence originates from a human donor with alopecia areata. In DNA form, the CDR3 reads TGTGCCAGCAGCGAAAGAACAGGGGCCCTGGGGGAGACCCAGTACTTC. It specifies CASSERTGALGETQYF.